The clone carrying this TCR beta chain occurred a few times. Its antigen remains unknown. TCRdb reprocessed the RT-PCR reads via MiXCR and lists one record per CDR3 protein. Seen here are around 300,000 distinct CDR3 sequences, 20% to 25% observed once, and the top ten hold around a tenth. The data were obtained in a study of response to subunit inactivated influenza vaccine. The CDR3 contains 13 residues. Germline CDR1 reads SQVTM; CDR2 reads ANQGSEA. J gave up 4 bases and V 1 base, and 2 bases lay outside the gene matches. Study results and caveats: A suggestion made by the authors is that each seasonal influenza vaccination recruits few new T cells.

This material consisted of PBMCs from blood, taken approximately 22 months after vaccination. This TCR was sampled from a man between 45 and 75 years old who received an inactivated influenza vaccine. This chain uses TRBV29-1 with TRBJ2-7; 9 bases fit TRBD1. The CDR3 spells CSVEGDRVYEQYF. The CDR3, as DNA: TGCAGCGTTGAAGGGGACAGGGTGTACGAGCAGTACTTC.